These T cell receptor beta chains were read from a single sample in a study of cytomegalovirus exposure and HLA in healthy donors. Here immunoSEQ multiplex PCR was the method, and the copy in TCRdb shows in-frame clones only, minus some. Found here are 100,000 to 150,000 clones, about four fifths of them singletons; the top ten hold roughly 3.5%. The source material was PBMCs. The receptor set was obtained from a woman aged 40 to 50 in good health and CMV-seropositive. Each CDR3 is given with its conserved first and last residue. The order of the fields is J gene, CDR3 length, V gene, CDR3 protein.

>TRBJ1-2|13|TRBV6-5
CASSYDSYYGYTF
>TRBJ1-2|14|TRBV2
CASSEPVANYGYTF
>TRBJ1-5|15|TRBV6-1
CASSEIGGSNQPQHF
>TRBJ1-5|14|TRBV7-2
CASTPQGANQPQHF
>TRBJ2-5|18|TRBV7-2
CASSSGVFFSGGQETQYF
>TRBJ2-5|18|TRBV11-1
CASSLRVSGLAGGETQYF
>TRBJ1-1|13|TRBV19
CASSIYPGAEAFF
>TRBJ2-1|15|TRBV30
CAWTDGLDSYNEQFF
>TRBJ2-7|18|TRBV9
CASRPTGLAGEESYEQYF
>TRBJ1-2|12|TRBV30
CAWSVRGFRYTF
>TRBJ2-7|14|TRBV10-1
CASSEATTSSEQYF
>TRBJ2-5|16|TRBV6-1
CASSELPGQSWGTQYF
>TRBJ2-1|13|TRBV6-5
CASSPNRQGEQFF
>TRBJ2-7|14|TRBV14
CASSAGLAVYEQYF
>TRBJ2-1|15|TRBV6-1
CASSESSGSYNEQFF
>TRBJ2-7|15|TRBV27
CASSYTTGVPYEQYF